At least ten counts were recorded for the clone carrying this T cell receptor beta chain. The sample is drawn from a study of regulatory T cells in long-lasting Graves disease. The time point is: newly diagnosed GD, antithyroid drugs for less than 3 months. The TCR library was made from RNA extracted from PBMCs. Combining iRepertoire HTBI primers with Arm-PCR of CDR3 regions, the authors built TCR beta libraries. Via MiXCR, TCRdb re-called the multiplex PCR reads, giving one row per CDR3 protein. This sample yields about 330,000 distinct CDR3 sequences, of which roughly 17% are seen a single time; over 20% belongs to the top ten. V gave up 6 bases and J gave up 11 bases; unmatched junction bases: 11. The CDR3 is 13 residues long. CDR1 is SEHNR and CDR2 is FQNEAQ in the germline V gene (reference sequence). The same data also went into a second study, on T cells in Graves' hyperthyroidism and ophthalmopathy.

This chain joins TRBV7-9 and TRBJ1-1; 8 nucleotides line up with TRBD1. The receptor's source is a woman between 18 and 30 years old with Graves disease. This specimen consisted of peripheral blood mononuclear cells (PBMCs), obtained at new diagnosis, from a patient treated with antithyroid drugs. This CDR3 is CASRRDRNGRAFF. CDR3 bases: TGTGCCAGCAGAAGGGACAGGAACGGGCGGGCTTTCTTT.